The 21 T cell receptor beta chains below come from one sample, sequenced in a study of T cell responses to AZD1222 COVID-19 vaccine. Libraries were prepared by immunoSEQ multiplex PCR; TCRdb keeps only in-frame clonotypes and omits some of them. The table lists more than 140,000 clones, about 87% of them singletons. Here the sequenced sample was peripheral blood, taken on day 0 of MenACWY control vaccination. The receptor source for this set is an adult in good health.

The chain joins TRBV4-2 to TRBJ2-4; 14 bases match TRBD2. Per germline, CDR1 LGHNA and CDR2 YNFKEQ. This CDR3 contains 19 residues. V lost 4 bases and J lost 0; bases outside the gene matches: 8. The CDR3 bases are TGTGCCAGCAGCCCGCAAGGACTAGCGGGGGGTCTAGCCAAAAACATTCAGTACTTC. Amino acid sequence: CASSPQGLAGGLAKNIQYF.

V is TRBV12-3 or TRBV12-4 and J is TRBJ2-1; D unresolved. The CDR3 has 10 residues. Trimming pared 6 bases from V and 12 bases from J, leaving 9 bases between. CDR3 in DNA: TGTGCCAGCAGCTTGAAGGTGCAGTTCTTC. This sequence encodes CASSLKVQFF.

The chain joins TRBV7-8 to TRBJ2-3; no clear D. CDR3 length: 14 residues. Germline values: CDR1 SGHVS, CDR2 FQNEAQ. V was cut by 5 bases and J by 3 bases, with 12 bases left in between. CDR3 sequence (DNA): TGTGCCAGCAGCGTAGACGGCCGTACAGATACGCAGTATTTT. Amino acid sequence: CASSVDGRTDTQYF.

This chain connects TRBV4-3 to TRBJ1-4; D unclear. This CDR3 spans 13 amino acids. V was pared by 4 bases and J by 7 bases, with 10 bases between. Germline CDR1 LGHNA, CDR2 YSLEER. The CDR3: CASSPGVGEKLFF. The CDR3, as DNA: TGCGCCAGCAGCCCGGGAGTCGGTGAAAAACTGTTTTTT.

The chain recombines TRBV7-8 with TRBJ1-5, with unresolved D. This CDR3 comprises 13 residues. The germline gives CDR1 SGHVS, CDR2 FQNEAQ. The V end lost 0 bases, the J end lost 4 bases, and 4 bases lay between the germline ends. The CDR3 loop is CASSLAFNQPQHF. In nucleotides, the CDR3 is TGTGCCAGCAGCTTAGCTTTTAATCAGCCCCAGCATTTT. Supplemented by reference TRBV7-8 and TRBJ1-5, the full variable domain reads GAGVSQSPRYKVAKRGQDVALRCDPISGHVSLFWYQQALGQGPEFLTYFQNEAQLDKSGLPSDRFFAERPEGSVSTLKIQRTQQEDSAVYLCASSLAFNQPQHFGDGTRLSIL.

The DNA of the CDR3 is TGTGCTAGTGAAGGTAGGGCAGATACGCAGTATTTT. This translates into CASEGRADTQYF. The V call is TRBV12-5, the J call TRBJ2-3; the D is unclear. V was trimmed by 7 bases and J by 4 bases, leaving 9 bases between them. The CDR3 covers 12 residues. Germline V gene lookup returns CDR1 LGHNT and CDR2 FRNRAP. The entire variable domain, with the rest obtained from reference TRBV12-5 and TRBJ2-3, is as follows: DARVTQTPRHKVTEMGQEVTMRCQPILGHNTVFWYRQTMMQGLELLAYFRNRAPLDDSGMPKDRFSAEMPDATLATLKIQPSEPRDSAVYFCASEGRADTQYFGPGTRLTVL.

The V call is TRBV14, the J call TRBJ2-7; 10 bases map to TRBD2. The CDR3 has 14 residues. The V and J ends lost 6 bases and 6 bases, in that order; junction bases with no gene match: 8. Germline CDR1 and CDR2: SGHDN and FVKESK. As DNA, the CDR3 is TGTGCCAGCAGGTTAGCGGGAGGTTCAAGCGAGCAGTACTTC. Its translation is CASRLAGGSSEQYF. Full variable domain (remainder filled in from reference TRBV14 and TRBJ2-7): EAGVTQFPSHSVIEKGQTVTLRCDPISGHDNLYWYRRVMGKEIKFLLHFVKESKQDESGMPNNRFLAERTGGTYSTLKVQPAELEDSGVYFCASRLAGGSSEQYFGPGTRLTVT.

The chain combines TRBV2 with TRBJ1-1; D unresolved. Trimming stripped 6 bases from V and 0 bases from J, with 11 bases between. Germline V gene sequence: CDR1 SNHLY, CDR2 FYNNEI. The length of the CDR3 is 14 residues. The CDR3 DNA reads TGTGCCAGCAGGGGAGACACGATGAACACTGAAGCTTTCTTT. This codes for CASRGDTMNTEAFF.

In this sample, this clone turned up a few times. V gene TRBV28 combines with J gene TRBJ1-5, with 7 bases aligning to TRBD1. CDR3 length: 17 residues. Germline-derived CDR1 and CDR2 are MDHEN and SYDVKM. The V segment lost 5 bases and the J segment 3 bases; nucleotides outside the gene matches: 13. The CDR3 region has the DNA TGTGCCAGCAGTAGCCTAGGCCAGGGGGTAAACAATCAGCCCCAGCATTTT. This translates into CASSSLGQGVNNQPQHF.

The V and J genes are TRBV4-3 and TRBJ1-1, with D possibly TRBD1 on 5 matching bases. This CDR3 comprises 14 residues. Trimming took 2 bases from V and 1 from J, leaving 8 bases between them. Germline CDR1 reads LGHNA; CDR2 reads YSLEER. CDR3 amino acids: CASSQTDRNTEAFF. In DNA, the CDR3 is TGCGCCAGCAGCCAAACCGACAGGAACACTGAAGCTTTCTTT.

The rearrangement uses TRBV7-8 and TRBJ1-1; D is unclear. CDR3 size: 12 residues. The ends were cut back, 5 bases at V and 8 bases at J, with 12 bases in the middle. The V gene's germline CDR1 is SGHVS and CDR2 FQNEAQ. The CDR3 nucleotides read TGTGCCAGCAGCCCCGGAACGCAAGAAGCTTTCTTT. Translating gives CASSPGTQEAFF.

The V gene is TRBV4-1, the J gene TRBJ2-7; 9 nucleotides match TRBD2. The junction had 4 bases not matched to a gene; V was cut back by 3 bases and J by 4 bases. The germline V gene has CDR1 MGHRA and CDR2 YSYEKL. This CDR3 is 14 amino acids long. The CDR3 nucleotides are TGCGCCAGCAGCCACAATAGCGGGAGTTACGAGCAGTACTTC. The encoded protein is CASSHNSGSYEQYF.

This clone was counted a single time. The chain has TRBV4-3 and TRBJ1-4, with TRBD1 as a possible D gene (5 bases). The CDR3 is made up of 15 amino acids. Trimming pared 3 bases from V and 6 bases from J, leaving 14 bases between. Germline CDR1 LGHNA, CDR2 YSLEER. Here the CDR3 reads CASSQLAQGDEKLFF. DNA of the CDR3: TGCGCCAGCAGCCAGCTAGCGCAGGGAGATGAAAAACTGTTTTTT.

The chain recombines TRBV5-4 with TRBJ2-6; D not certain. The V gene lost 2 bases and the J gene lost 0 bases, with 6 bases spanning the gap. Looked up from germline, CDR1 is SGHNT and CDR2 is YYREEE (reference sequence). The CDR3 is 15 amino acids. CDR3 amino acids: CASSFRFSGANVLTF. CDR3 coding DNA: TGTGCCAGCAGCTTCAGATTCTCTGGGGCCAACGTCCTGACTTTC.

The V gene is TRBV28, the J gene TRBJ1-4, with D perhaps matching TRBD1 (6 bases). The V end lost 7 bases, the J end lost 4 bases, and 10 bases lay between the germline ends. This CDR3 has 13 residues. From germline, CDR1 is MDHEN and CDR2 SYDVKM. CDR3 protein: CASMTGGNEKLFF. The CDR3 coding sequence is TGTGCCAGCATGACAGGAGGTAATGAAAAACTGTTTTTT.

The sample holds one count of this clone. This chain uses TRBV27 with TRBJ1-2, with a weak D call TRBD1 (5 bases). V gave up 6 bases and J gave up 7 bases, with 18 bases separating them. The CDR3 totals 14 residues. Germline CDR1 and CDR2: MNHEY and SMNVEV (reference sequence). The CDR3 bases are TGTGCCAGCAGGACCCCGGGACTTGGGGTTGGCTACACCTTC. It translates to CASRTPGLGVGYTF.

This clone appeared a single time. The V gene is TRBV30, the J gene TRBJ2-7; D uncertain. Trimming took 5 bases from V and 3 from J, leaving 11 bases between them. CDR1 is GTSNPN, CDR2 SVGIG, per germline (reference sequence). This CDR3 has 12 amino acids. CDR3 amino acids: CAWGMDRYEQYF. Written as DNA, the CDR3 is TGTGCCTGGGGTATGGACCGCTACGAGCAGTACTTC.

The V call is TRBV7-8, the J call TRBJ2-2; D possibly corresponds to TRBD2 (5 bases). Germline loops: CDR1 SGHVS, CDR2 FQNEAQ. There are 14 residues in the CDR3. The V gene lost 1 base and the J gene lost 2 bases, with 5 bases spanning the gap. The chain's CDR3 is CASSLGLNTGELFF. The CDR3 nucleotides read TGTGCCAGCAGCTTAGGACTAAACACCGGGGAGCTGTTTTTT.

The V gene is TRBV4-2, the J gene TRBJ1-2; D remains ambiguous. V was pared by 3 bases and J by 4 bases, with 15 bases between. The CDR3 contains 15 residues. The germline V gene encodes CDR1 LGHNA and CDR2 YNFKEQ. The CDR3 DNA reads TGTGCCAGCAGCCATCCCGGGCGGTCTACCTATGGCTACACCTTC. Translated, it gives CASSHPGRSTYGYTF.

V is TRBV10-1 and J is TRBJ1-1; 7 bases fit TRBD1. Germline-derived CDR1 and CDR2 are WNHNN and SYGVQD (reference sequence). The junction had 9 bases not matched to a gene; V was cut back by 5 bases and J by 0 bases. The CDR3 covers 16 residues. CDR3 sequence reads: CASSKQGLSLNTEAFF. CDR3 in DNA: TGCGCCAGCAGTAAACAGGGGTTGAGCTTGAACACTGAAGCTTTCTTT.

This chain uses TRBV5-6 with TRBJ1-2; no firm D call. Trimming left V 0 bases short and J 4 bases short, with 10 bases between. This CDR3 spans 14 amino acids. Germline V gene data show CDR1 as SGHDT and CDR2 as YYEEEE. In DNA, the CDR3 is TGTGCCAGCAGCTTGGATCAAGACTCCTATGGCTACACCTTC. Its translation: CASSLDQDSYGYTF.